Listed below are T cell receptor beta chains from one sample, sequenced in a study of prognosis after radiotherapy for stage I lung cancer. From the multiplex PCR reads, TCRdb called clonotypes with MiXCR, one entry per CDR3 protein. The sample lists tens of thousands of distinct CDR3 sequences, approximately 24% occurring once. Sequenced material: PBMCs, taken before or after stereotactic body radiation therapy (not recorded which). These receptors all come from a donor aged 50 or older with non-small cell lung cancer. CDR3s include the opening cysteine and the closing phenylalanine or tryptophan. D genes are given only for firm matches. For some rows the clone size is stated as once, few or many, or as a class when expanded; others skip it.

j_call d_call clone_size v_call cdr3_aa cdr3_nt
TRBJ2-1 TRBD1 many TRBV10-3 CAISKQGPGNEQFF TGTGCCATCAGTAAACAGGGGCCGGGGAATGAGCAGTTCTTC
TRBJ2-6 - many TRBV9 CASSVGDREGNVLTF TGTGCCAGCAGCGTAGGAGACAGGGAGGGAAACGTCCTGACTTTC
TRBJ2-7 - many TRBV20-1 CSANQGKSSYEQYF TGCAGTGCAAACCAGGGGAAGAGCTCCTACGAGCAGTACTTC
TRBJ2-2 TRBD2 many TRBV19 CASRGGLADTGELFF TGTGCCAGTAGGGGGGGACTAGCCGACACCGGGGAGCTGTTTTTT
TRBJ2-5 TRBD2 many TRBV24-1 CATSDTPGLAGDRETQYF TGTGCCACCAGTGATACGCCGGGACTAGCGGGAGACCGAGAGACCCAGTACTTC
TRBJ1-1 - - TRBV5-5 CASSLKFMNTEAFF TGTGCCAGCAGCTTGAAGTTCATGAACACTGAAGCTTTCTTT
TRBJ2-7 TRBD2 - TRBV7-2 CASSAFMRGTSYEQHF TGTGCCAGCAGCGCCTTTATGCGGGGGACCTCCTACGAGCAGCACTTC
TRBJ2-2 TRBD2 few TRBV27 CASSQYSGGASGELFF TGTGCCAGCAGCCAATATAGCGGGGGGGCTTCGGGGGAGCTGTTTTTT
TRBJ2-1 - medium-sized TRBV19 CASSIIWGDPYNEQFF TGTGCCAGTAGTATAATTTGGGGGGACCCTTACAATGAGCAGTTCTTC
TRBJ1-2 - many TRBV29-1 CSVEVNGNYGYTF TGCAGCGTTGAAGTAAACGGGAACTATGGCTACACCTTC
TRBJ1-1 - many TRBV20-1 CSARDFKGAGEAFF TGCAGTGCTAGAGATTTTAAAGGGGCCGGTGAAGCTTTCTTT
TRBJ2-2 - - TRBV5-4 CASSSDIYANTGELFF TGTGCCAGCAGCTCTGACATTTACGCGAACACCGGGGAGCTGTTTTTT
TRBJ2-5 TRBD1 many TRBV7-2 CASRGPGQKETQYF TGTGCCAGCAGAGGTCCGGGACAGAAAGAGACCCAGTACTTC
TRBJ2-3 - many TRBV5-1 CASSLPTDTQYF TGCGCCAGCAGCCTGCCTACAGATACGCAGTATTTT
TRBJ2-5 TRBD2 many TRBV18 CASSPKRAGAGETQYF TGTGCCAGCTCCCCAAAACGGGCGGGAGCAGGCGAGACCCAGTACTTC
TRBJ2-7 TRBD2 many TRBV7-2 CASSPNSGGAYEQYF TGTGCCAGCAGCCCTAATAGCGGGGGGGCCTACGAGCAGTACTTC
TRBJ2-7 - many TRBV2 CASRWGADPHEQYF TGTGCCAGCAGGTGGGGAGCGGATCCCCACGAGCAGTACTTC
TRBJ1-1 - many TRBV7-8 CASSLWDNLFTEAFF TGTGCCAGCAGCTTATGGGACAATTTATTCACTGAAGCTTTCTTT
TRBJ2-2 TRBD1 many TRBV11-2 CASSSSGQGVTGELFF TGTGCCAGCAGCTCCTCGGGACAGGGGGTAACAGGGGAGCTGTTTTTT
TRBJ2-2 TRBD1 many TRBV28 CAWSDRRTGELFF TGTGCCTGGTCGGACAGGCGGACCGGGGAGCTGTTTTTT
TRBJ2-7 TRBD1 many TRBV18 CASRGRGQGYEQYF TGTGCCAGCCGAGGTAGGGGACAGGGTTACGAGCAGTACTTC
TRBJ1-2 - many TRBV24-1 CATSDFGGGRDGYTF TGTGCCACCAGTGATTTTGGGGGGGGACGCGATGGCTACACCTTC
TRBJ2-2 TRBD1 - TRBV6-9 CASSYRRQGAGTGELFF TGTGCCAGCAGTTACAGGCGGCAGGGGGCGGGTACCGGGGAGCTGTTTTTT
TRBJ1-2 TRBD1 medium-sized TRBV5-1 CASSLRTGGGYTF TGCGCCAGCAGCCTAAGGACAGGGGGCGGCTACACCTTC
TRBJ1-4 - many TRBV9 CASSAGTAEKLFF TGTGCCAGCAGCGCAGGGACGGCTGAAAAACTGTTTTTT
TRBJ1-1 - many TRBV7-8 CASSSADRGLNTEAFF TGTGCCAGCAGCTCCGCAGATAGAGGGTTGAACACTGAAGCTTTCTTT
TRBJ2-7 - many TRBV3-1 CASSQRGYHEQYF TGTGCCAGCAGCCAAAGGGGGTACCACGAGCAGTACTTC
TRBJ2-1 - many TRBV5-1 CASSLPTGRNEQFF TGCGCCAGCAGCCTCCCAACAGGGAGGAATGAGCAGTTCTTC
TRBJ1-5 TRBD1 many TRBV6-1 CASIREGAGNQPQHF TGTGCCAGCATACGAGAGGGGGCAGGGAATCAGCCCCAGCATTTT
TRBJ2-1 TRBD2 many TRBV6-1 CASSSSGDYNEQFF TGTGCCAGCAGCTCAAGCGGGGACTACAATGAGCAGTTCTTC